This is a list of T cell receptor beta chains from one sample in a study of cytomegalovirus exposure and HLA in healthy donors. Profiling relied on immunoSEQ multiplex PCR, and the TCRdb table lists in-frame clones only, not all of them. The sample has under 95,000 clones; roughly 80% are singletons. Sequences were obtained from PBMCs. These receptors all stem from a boy aged 5-17 years in good health and CMV-seronegative. The CDR3 runs from the conserved cysteine through the conserved F or W. Each record gives: V gene, clone size, J gene, CDR3 protein. Clone size is not always given. Where it is, it says once, few, many or a class for expanded clones.

TRBV27	.	TRBJ2-1	CASSPRQRNEQFF
TRBV5-6	.	TRBJ2-7	CASSSPTGEQYF
TRBV10-1	few	TRBJ1-5	CASSEHLDRSQHF
TRBV9	.	TRBJ1-3	CASSVAGGVGNTIYF
TRBV9	.	TRBJ2-7	CASSRGGSYEQYF
TRBV11-3	.	TRBJ2-5	CASSRGLAGGETQYF
TRBV4-1	.	TRBJ1-1	CASSPEGTLGTEAFF
TRBV13	.	TRBJ2-6	CASSFLSGANVLTF
TRBV13	.	TRBJ2-1	CASSSWTSGVIDEQFF
TRBV9	.	TRBJ1-1	CASSVRDRVYEAFF
TRBV5-1	.	TRBJ2-7	CASSLGQGSYEQYF
TRBV7-9	.	TRBJ1-4	CASSRTGTGGEKLFF
TRBV9	.	TRBJ2-1	CASSGQSTSYNEQFF
TRBV2	.	TRBJ2-7	CASSEGGGSSYEQYF
TRBV2	.	TRBJ2-1	CASTGLAGDASYNEQFF
TRBV6-1	.	TRBJ2-2	CASSMTSGGPGELFF
TRBV18	.	TRBJ2-7	CASSPGHLYEQYF
TRBV29-1	.	TRBJ1-4	CSVDRGAGGGTGIGKLFF
TRBV5-1	few	TRBJ2-3	CASSLPSGANTDTQYF
TRBV25-1	.	TRBJ1-4	CASSVGQGREKLFF
TRBV6-5	.	TRBJ1-4	CASKSDRTTNEKLFF
TRBV10-2	once	TRBJ1-2	CASSRGRDGYTF
TRBV6-5	.	TRBJ2-7	CASSSPAGEQYF
TRBV29-1	.	TRBJ2-7	CSARGRTSGVGWDEQYF
TRBV11-2	.	TRBJ2-3	CATAGQGGTDTQYF
TRBV29-1	.	TRBJ2-7	CSVGGSGDRGNYEQYF
TRBV2	.	TRBJ2-2	CASSEQGGPGELFF
TRBV28	.	TRBJ1-3	CASNPSGSGNTIYF
TRBV11-3	once	TRBJ2-7	CASSFRGDTYEQYF
TRBV21-1	.	TRBJ2-7	CASSKRRIDGCRYEQYF
TRBV4-3	.	TRBJ2-2	CASSQERQYTNTGELFF
TRBV28	.	TRBJ1-4	CATLGRGQGAPAEKLFF
TRBV6-5	few	TRBJ2-1	CASSRGTGHNEQFF
TRBV28	.	TRBJ2-7	CASSIPATGKGEQYF
TRBV27	.	TRBJ2-7	CASSSTTASYEQYF